These 16 T cell receptor beta chains share one sample of origin, sequenced in a study of T cell changes during pregnancy in multiple sclerosis. TCRdb keeps only in-frame clones here, not all; method: immunoSEQ multiplex PCR. This sample has 40,000 to 60,000 clones, with approximately 95% found just once. The source was CD8+ T cells from peripheral blood mononuclear cells, collected in the first trimester of pregnancy. Every receptor here comes from a female donor with multiple sclerosis, enrolled in a pregnancy study.

V and J are TRBV7-3 and TRBJ1-5; 7 bases are shared with TRBD1. V was pared by 0 bases and J by 5 bases, with 1 base of the junction left unmatched. The CDR3 spans 14 residues. Germline CDR1 SGHTA, CDR2 FQGTGA. For the CDR3, the DNA is TGTGCCAGCAGCTTAACAGGGGGCGATCAGCCCCAGCATTTT. It codes for CASSLTGGDQPQHF. Drawing the rest from reference TRBV7-3 and TRBJ1-5, the complete variable domain is GAGVSQTPSNKVTEKGKYVELRCDPISGHTALYWYRQSLGQGPEFLIYFQGTGAADDSGLPNDRFFAVRPEGSVSTLKIQRTERGDSAVYLCASSLTGGDQPQHFGDGTRLSIL.

J is TRBJ2-7 and V is TRBV7-9, with D hard to call. Germline V gene lookup returns CDR1 SEHNR and CDR2 FQNEAQ (reference sequence). V dropped 2 bases and J dropped 5 bases, with 7 bases sitting between them. CDR3 length equals 12 residues. The CDR3 DNA is TGTGCCAGCAGCTTACCTACCCACGAGCAGTACTTC. Translated: CASSLPTHEQYF. The full variable domain, rest sourced from reference TRBV7-9 and TRBJ2-7, is DTGVSQNPRHKITKRGQNVTFRCDPISEHNRLYWYRQTLGQGPEFLTYFQNEAQLEKSRLLSDRFSAERPKGSFSTLEIQRTEQGDSAMYLCASSLPTHEQYFGPGTRLTVT.

This clone was seen at least ten times. The CDR3 region is CASSPGGPGEPQHF. DNA for the CDR3: TGTGCCAGCAGCCCAGGGGGGCCGGGGGAGCCCCAGCATTTT. The chain combines TRBV9 with TRBJ1-5; TRBD1 matches at 7 bases. This CDR3 comprises 14 residues. The germline gives CDR1 SGDLS, CDR2 YYNGEE. V trimming: 4 bases; J trimming: 8 bases; junction bases outside the gene matches: 9.

This chain uses TRBV7-2 with TRBJ2-5, with D perhaps matching TRBD2 (6 bases). CDR1 and CDR2 (germline): SGHTA, FQGNSA. The CDR3 runs 15 residues. V shed 5 bases and J shed 5 bases, with 18 bases lying between them. The CDR3 region is CASSPRRGGRETQYF. The CDR3 nucleotides are TGTGCCAGCAGCCCCCGGCGGGGTGGGCGGGAGACCCAGTACTTC.

This clone was seen once. The chain carries TRBV7-9 and TRBJ2-2, with 10 bases lining up with TRBD2. The CDR3 contains 17 residues. Germline lookup yields CDR1 SEHNR and CDR2 FQNEAQ (reference sequence). V shed 10 bases and J 1 base; nucleotides not matched to a gene: 12. The CDR3 protein is CATHPQTSGLNTGELFF. The CDR3 DNA reads TGTGCCACCCATCCTCAGACTAGCGGGTTGAACACCGGGGAGCTGTTTTTT.

V is TRBV9 and J is TRBJ2-2; D possibly corresponds to TRBD1 (6 bases). This CDR3 is built from 17 residues. V was shortened by 3 bases and J by 5 bases, with 20 bases between the two germline ends. From germline, CDR1 is SGDLS and CDR2 YYNGEE. The CDR3 DNA reads as TGTGCCAGCAGCGCGAACGTGGGGGCGGGTTGGACCGGGGAGCTGTTTTTT. Its protein is CASSANVGAGWTGELFF.

The chain recombines TRBV12-5 with TRBJ2-2; D is unresolved. With 4 bases removed from V and 5 bases from J, the gap between germline ends came to 14 bases. Germline lookup yields CDR1 LGHNT and CDR2 FRNRAP. This CDR3 spans 15 amino acids. The DNA of the CDR3 is TGTGCTAGTGGTTACTCCTCAAAAAAAACCGGGGAGCTGTTTTTT. Its protein is CASGYSSKKTGELFF.

This chain joins TRBV6-4 and TRBJ2-7, with TRBD2 identical over 13 bases. The CDR3 extends over 16 amino acids. J lost 5 bases, V lost 5 bases, and 9 bases had no gene match. Germline CDR1 MRHNA, CDR2 SNTAGT. CDR3 bases: TGTGCCAGCAGTCCCAGGACTAGCGGGAGTTCAAACGAGCAGTACTTC. This translates into CASSPRTSGSSNEQYF.

In this sample, this clone turned up once. The gene calls are TRBV9 and TRBJ1-1; D is uncertain. V gave up 0 bases and J gave up 0 bases, with 9 bases separating them. This CDR3 has 15 residues. CDR1 and CDR2 (germline): SGDLS, YYNGEE. The CDR3 protein is CASSVGLPMNTEAFF. CDR3 DNA: TGTGCCAGCAGCGTAGGATTACCTATGAACACTGAAGCTTTCTTT.

CDR3 DNA: TGTGCCAGCAGTTTACAGGGTTATTCTGAAGCTTTCTTT. It yields the protein CASSLQGYSEAFF. J is TRBJ1-1 and V is TRBV28; perhaps TRBD1 as D (5 bases). The CDR3 covers 13 residues. The germline V gene encodes CDR1 MDHEN and CDR2 SYDVKM. V lost 2 bases, J lost 6 bases, and 10 bases lay in between.

The count of this clone is one. The J gene is TRBJ1-1, the V gene TRBV5-4; TRBD1 matches 8 bases. The CDR3 runs 14 residues. Germline loops: CDR1 SGHNT, CDR2 YYREEE (reference sequence). V was clipped by 2 bases and J by 7 bases; unmatched bases: 7. The CDR3 is CASSFRTGGGEAFF. The CDR3 coding sequence is TGTGCCAGCAGCTTCCGAACAGGGGGTGGTGAAGCTTTCTTT.

V usage is TRBV27 and J usage is TRBJ1-2; D gene uncertain. Trimming shortened V by 6 bases and J by 2 bases, and 13 bases separated the two germline ends. The CDR3 sequence is 14 residues long. Germline V lookup: CDR1 MNHEY, CDR2 SMNVEV (reference sequence). The CDR3 here is CASSPIALNYGYTF. As DNA, the CDR3 is TGTGCCAGCAGCCCTATAGCCTTGAACTATGGCTACACCTTC.

The V call is TRBV5-8, the J call TRBJ2-5; TRBD2 agrees at 10 bases. V lost 0 bases to trimming and J lost 3 bases; unmatched junction nucleotides: 8. Per the germline V gene, CDR1 is SGHTS and CDR2 is YDEGEE. The CDR3 runs 17 residues. CDR3 sequence (DNA): TGTGCCAGCAGCTTGGGAGCGGGAGGGCCGAGGGAAGAGACCCAGTACTTC. Its protein product is CASSLGAGGPREETQYF.

The V gene is TRBV10-3, the J gene TRBJ2-3, with TRBD2 as a possible D gene (5 bases). CDR3 length: 14 amino acids. The V and J ends lost 6 bases and 6 bases respectively, with 16 bases between them. In germline, CDR1 is ENHRY, CDR2 SYGVKD. The CDR3: CAIRTGNSADTQYF. The CDR3 DNA is TGTGCCATCAGGACGGGAAATTCGGCGGATACGCAGTATTTT.

The gene calls are TRBV19 and TRBJ2-3, with D possibly matching TRBD1 (5 bases). V lost 2 bases and J lost 3, with 12 bases in between. CDR1 and CDR2 from the germline V gene are LNHDA and SQIVND (reference sequence). This CDR3 has 15 amino acids. Written as DNA, the CDR3 is TGTGCCAGTAGTATAAATGGGGCCTGGACAGATACGCAGTATTTT. As protein: CASSINGAWTDTQYF.

The chain couples TRBV11-2 to TRBJ2-6; 10 nucleotides agree with TRBD1. This CDR3 has 19 amino acids. Germline lookup yields CDR1 SGHAT and CDR2 FQNNGV. V gave up 5 bases and J gave up 2 bases; unmatched junction bases: 12. The CDR3 DNA sequence: TGTGCCAGCAGCCCCCCGTTTAGACAGGGGGCTGCTGGGGCCAACGTCCTGACTTTC. It encodes CASSPPFRQGAAGANVLTF.